This passage covers 2 T cell receptor beta chains from one sample sequenced in a study of T cells in Graves' hyperthyroidism and ophthalmopathy. Researchers amplified the TCR beta CDR3 regions from RNA transcripts. Carried out on the TCR CDR3, a first-round RT-PCR used the HTBI primer set. Using its own MiXCR run on the multiplex PCR reads, TCRdb lists one record per CDR3 protein. The sample lists a few hundred thousand distinct CDR3 sequences; more than 15% were seen once. Sequenced input: blood. These receptors were collected from a woman aged 25-40 years with Graves' ophthalmopathy.

This clonotype was found a few times. The chain joins TRBV10-2 to TRBJ1-2; 10 bases align to TRBD1. Germline V gives CDR1 WSHSY, CDR2 SAAADI. CDR3 length equals 15 residues. The V gene end was trimmed by 6 bases and the J gene end by 6 bases; junction bases not matched to a gene: 10. This chain's CDR3 is CASSRWDRGRDGYTF. CDR3 nucleotides: TGCGCCAGCAGCCGATGGGACAGGGGTCGGGATGGCTACACCTTC.

The chain is built from TRBV10-3 and TRBJ2-1; D may be TRBD2 (6 bases). The CDR3 runs to 13 residues. Germline V gives CDR1 ENHRY, CDR2 SYGVKD. The germline V and J ends were trimmed by 8 bases and 10 bases, with 18 bases remaining between them. Written as DNA, the CDR3 is TGTGCCATCTGGAGGGAGAGCGGTTTCGAGCAGTTCTTC. Its protein product is CAIWRESGFEQFF.